One and the same sample provided the 15 T cell receptor beta chains below, sequenced in a study of blood T cell repertoires in COVID-19. Produced via immunoSEQ multiplex PCR; TCRdb's table is partial and in-frame only. Of 90,000 to 120,000 clones in the sample, 88% are singletons; the top ten hold 5.5% to 8%. The specimen sequenced was peripheral blood. All receptors derive from a man aged 45-65 years with active or convalescent COVID-19.

The V and J genes are TRBV18 and TRBJ1-5; D is unresolved. Trimming took off 3 bases at V and 3 bases at J, with 9 bases between the two ends. This CDR3 has 14 residues. Looked up from germline, CDR1 is KGHSH and CDR2 is LQKENI. The CDR3 loop reads CASSPGSTNQPQHF. The CDR3 DNA reads TGTGCCAGCTCACCTGGGAGCACCAATCAGCCCCAGCATTTT.

V and J are TRBV19 and TRBJ1-5; TRBD1 matches at 9 bases. There are 14 residues in the CDR3. CDR1 is LNHDA, CDR2 SQIVND, per germline (reference sequence). V was clipped by 8 bases and J by 5 bases; unmatched bases: 7. The CDR3 loop is CASGRDRVHQPQHF. The CDR3 bases are TGTGCCAGTGGCCGGGACAGGGTTCATCAGCCCCAGCATTTT.

This chain connects TRBV5-1 to TRBJ2-7; D perhaps matches TRBD1 (6 bases). Germline values: CDR1 SGHRS, CDR2 YFSETQ. The CDR3 has 16 residues. The ends were cut back, 0 bases at V and 2 bases at J, with 15 bases in the middle. The CDR3 region has the DNA TGCGCCAGCAGCTTGGAGGCGGACAGCCTCGCCTACGAGCAGTACTTC. Translation: CASSLEADSLAYEQYF.

The chain has TRBV6-5 and TRBJ2-4, with 8 positions matching TRBD1. V was pared by 0 bases and J by 0 bases, with 1 base of the junction left unmatched. The CDR3 runs to 16 residues. Germline V gene lookup returns CDR1 MNHEY and CDR2 SVGAGI. CDR3 region: CASSYSGQAAKNIQYF. The CDR3 DNA reads as TGTGCCAGCAGTTACTCGGGACAGGCAGCCAAAAACATTCAGTACTTC.

The chain recombines TRBV5-1 with TRBJ1-4, with 7 bases aligning to TRBD1. This CDR3 has 15 residues. V lost 4 bases, J lost 7 bases, and 10 bases stayed unmatched. Germline V gene lookup returns CDR1 SGHRS and CDR2 YFSETQ. The CDR3 spells CASSPSRGLGEKLFF. As DNA, the CDR3 is TGCGCCAGCAGCCCATCGAGGGGGCTGGGTGAAAAACTGTTTTTT. Looking up the rest from reference TRBV5-1 and TRBJ1-4 gives the full variable domain: KAGVTQTPRYLIKTRGQQVTLSCSPISGHRSVSWYQQTPGQGLQFLFEYFSETQRNKGNFPGRFSGRQFSNSRSEMNVSTLELGDSALYLCASSPSRGLGEKLFFGSGTQLSVL.

This chain uses TRBV19 with TRBJ2-2; TRBD2 is a possible D gene (5 bases). The CDR3 covers 14 residues. CDR1 is LNHDA, CDR2 SQIVND, per germline (reference sequence). V was shortened by 3 bases and J by 1 base, with 6 bases between the two germline ends. The CDR3 reads CASSIGMNTGELFF. CDR3 sequence (DNA): TGTGCCAGTAGTATCGGGATGAACACCGGGGAGCTGTTTTTT.

The DNA for the CDR3 is TGTGCCAGTACCGACTCAAGGGGAAACACCATATATTTT. Translation: CASTDSRGNTIYF. V usage is TRBV19 and J usage is TRBJ1-3; D remains ambiguous. V was shortened by 7 bases and J by 4 bases, with 11 bases between the two germline ends. The V gene's germline CDR1 is LNHDA and CDR2 SQIVND (reference sequence). The CDR3 loop spans 13 amino acids.

A single count supports this clone. The chain recombines TRBV27 with TRBJ1-1; weak D call: TRBD1 (6 bases). Per the germline V gene, CDR1 is MNHEY and CDR2 is SMNVEV (reference sequence). The CDR3 spans 16 residues. V was cut by 5 bases and J by 2 bases, with 18 bases left in between. This CDR3 reads CASSPYAGQLNTEAFF. CDR3 coding DNA: TGTGCCAGCAGTCCCTACGCCGGACAGCTTAACACTGAAGCTTTCTTT.

This chain links TRBV11-2 with TRBJ1-2; D not certain. The germline gives CDR1 SGHAT, CDR2 FQNNGV. The CDR3 has 14 residues. V was pared by 6 bases and J by 4 bases, with 15 bases between. The DNA for the CDR3 is TGTGCCAGCAGTACCGGGGAGGGAGGCTATGGCTACACCTTC. Translation gives CASSTGEGGYGYTF. The complete variable domain, with remaining parts taken from reference TRBV11-2 and TRBJ1-2, reads EAGVAQSPRYKIIEKRQSVAFWCNPISGHATLYWYQQILGQGPKLLIQFQNNGVVDDSQLPKDRFSAERLKGVDSTLKIQPAKLEDSAVYLCASSTGEGGYGYTFGSGTRLTVV.

The CDR3 DNA reads TGTGCCAGCAGCGCCGGTCGAGGGAATGATGGCTACACCTTC. Its translation is CASSAGRGNDGYTF. The chain couples TRBV9 to TRBJ1-2, with no clear D. The ends were cut back, 3 bases at V and 6 bases at J, with 15 bases in the middle. Germline lookup yields CDR1 SGDLS and CDR2 YYNGEE. The CDR3 extends over 14 amino acids.

The rearrangement uses TRBV4-1 and TRBJ2-1; D is perhaps TRBD2 (5 bases). The CDR3 spans 16 residues. V was shortened by 0 bases and J by 0 bases, with 9 bases between the two germline ends. Germline assignment: CDR1 MGHRA and CDR2 YSYEKL. The DNA of the CDR3 is TGCGCCAGCAGCCAAGATTCGGGGAGCTCCTACAATGAGCAGTTCTTC. It codes for CASSQDSGSSYNEQFF.

The chain couples TRBV29-1 to TRBJ1-2; D remains unclear. The CDR3 loop spans 13 amino acids. V lost 4 bases and J 1 base, leaving 10 bases between the germline ends. Looked up from germline, CDR1 is SQVTM and CDR2 is ANQGSEA. The CDR3 here is CSVVPRLNYGYTF. The DNA for the CDR3 is TGCAGCGTTGTTCCGCGTCTTAACTATGGCTACACCTTC.

This chain connects TRBV4-1 to TRBJ2-5; D possibly corresponds to TRBD1 (6 bases). CDR1 is MGHRA, CDR2 YSYEKL, per germline. Trimming removed 3 bases from V and 2 bases from J, with 7 bases in between. This CDR3 region has 13 residues. The CDR3 nucleotides are TGCGCCAGCAGCCAGGGGACACAAGAGACCCAGTACTTC. This translates into CASSQGTQETQYF.

V usage is TRBV28 and J usage is TRBJ1-4, with TRBD1 matching over 7 bases. The CDR3 has 16 amino acids. The germline V gene has CDR1 MDHEN and CDR2 SYDVKM. V was clipped by 3 bases and J by 5 bases; unmatched bases: 9. The CDR3 is CASSFLPRGQNEKLFF. Here the CDR3 DNA reads TGTGCCAGCAGTTTTCTCCCCCGGGGACAGAATGAAAAACTGTTTTTT.

The V and J genes are TRBV19 and TRBJ2-7; no clear D gene. The CDR3 spans 15 residues. V gave up 5 bases and J gave up 3 bases, with 17 bases separating them. The germline V gene encodes CDR1 LNHDA and CDR2 SQIVND (reference sequence). The CDR3 loop is CASSPPSALDYEQYF. The DNA of the CDR3 is TGTGCCAGTAGTCCCCCCTCGGCGCTAGACTACGAGCAGTACTTC. Looking up the rest from reference TRBV19 and TRBJ2-7 gives the full variable domain: DGGITQSPKYLFRKEGQNVTLSCEQNLNHDAMYWYRQDPGQGLRLIYYSQIVNDFQKGDIAEGYSVSREKKESFPLTVTSAQKNPTAFYLCASSPPSALDYEQYFGPGTRLTVT.